This T cell receptor beta chain was sequenced for a study of identical twins. TCRdb called the 5' RACE reads again in MiXCR, with one record for every CDR3 protein. Of 690,000 or so distinct CDR3 sequences listed, 8.6% were seen once; the top ten hold 0.75% to 1%. The V segment lost 5 bases and the J segment 2 bases; nucleotides outside the gene matches: 8. Germline V gives CDR1 MDHEN, CDR2 SYDVKM. The CDR3 has 15 residues. This same sample was also part of a study on yellow fever vaccine responses in identical twins.

Input material: PBMCs. This chain connects TRBV28 to TRBJ2-5; 7 bases map to TRBD2. The sequence was collected from a woman between 18 and 29 years old in good health. The CDR3 region is CASSPGRERQETQYF. For the CDR3, the DNA is TGTGCCAGCAGTCCCGGGCGGGAGAGGCAAGAGACCCAGTACTTC. Based on the CDR3 plus reference TRBV28 and TRBJ2-5, the full variable domain is DVKVTQSSRYLVKRTGEKVFLECVQDMDHENMFWYRQDPGLGLRLIYFSYDVKMKEKGDIPEGYSVSREKKERFSLILESASTNQTSMYLCASSPGRERQETQYFGPGTRLLVL.